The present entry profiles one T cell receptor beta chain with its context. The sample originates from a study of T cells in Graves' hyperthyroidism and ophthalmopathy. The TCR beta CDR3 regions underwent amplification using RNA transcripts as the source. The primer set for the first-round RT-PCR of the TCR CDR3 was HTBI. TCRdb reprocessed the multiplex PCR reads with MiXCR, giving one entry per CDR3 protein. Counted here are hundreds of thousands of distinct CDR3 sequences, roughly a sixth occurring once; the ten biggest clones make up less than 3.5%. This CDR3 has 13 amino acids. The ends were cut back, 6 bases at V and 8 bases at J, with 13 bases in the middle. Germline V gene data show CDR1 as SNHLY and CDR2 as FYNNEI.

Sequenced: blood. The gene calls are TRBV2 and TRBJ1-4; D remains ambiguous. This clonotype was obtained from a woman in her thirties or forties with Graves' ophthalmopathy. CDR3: CASRWTEAEKLFF. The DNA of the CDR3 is TGTGCCAGCAGGTGGACCGAGGCGGAAAAACTGTTTTTT.